This is a list of T cell receptor beta chains from one sample in a study of blood T cell dynamics during melanoma immunotherapy. Profiled with immunoSEQ multiplex PCR; TCRdb holds only in-frame clones, not every one. This sample has some 16,000 clones, with approximately 94% found just once. The sample consisted of effector memory CD8+ T cells from blood, taken from a patient treated with checkpoint blockade. Every receptor here comes from a human donor with melanoma. Each CDR3 is given without its conserved first and last residue. Each record gives: D gene, J gene, V gene, CDR3 protein. D genes are given only for firm matches.

TRBD2 | TRBJ2-7 | TRBV5-4 | ASSLPSGRDYEQY
TRBD2 | TRBJ2-2 | TRBV9 | ASSLSGRATGELF
. | . | TRBV13 | ASSSRDETYEQY
. | TRBJ2-2 | TRBV2 | ASTKKEAGELF
. | TRBJ2-7 | TRBV27 | ASSLIGPPYEQY
TRBD2 | TRBJ2-3 | TRBV6-1 | ASSPKAGAPDTQY
. | TRBJ2-2 | TRBV18 | ASSPPGGPDGTGELF
. | TRBJ2-3 | TRBV12-2 | ASRARPPPSRLRSQSDTQY
TRBD1 | TRBJ2-7 | TRBV29-1 | SVADRGPYEQY
TRBD2 | TRBJ2-1 | TRBV7-3 | ASSFSLSGRRYNEQF
TRBD2 | TRBJ2-3 | TRBV13 | ASSLAGGPADTQY
. | TRBJ2-1 | TRBV27 | ASSPGGGPSYNEQF